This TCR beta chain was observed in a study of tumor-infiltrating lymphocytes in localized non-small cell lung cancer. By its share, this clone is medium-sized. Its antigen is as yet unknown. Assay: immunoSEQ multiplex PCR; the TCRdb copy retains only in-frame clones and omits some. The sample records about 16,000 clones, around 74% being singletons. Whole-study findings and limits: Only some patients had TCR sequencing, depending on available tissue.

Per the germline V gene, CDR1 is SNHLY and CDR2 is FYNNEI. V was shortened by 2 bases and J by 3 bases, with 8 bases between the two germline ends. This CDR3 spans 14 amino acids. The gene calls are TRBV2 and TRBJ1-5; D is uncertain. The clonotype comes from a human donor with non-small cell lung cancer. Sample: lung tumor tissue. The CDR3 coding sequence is TGTGCCAGCAGTGAACAGACCTCCAATCAGCCCCAGCATTTT. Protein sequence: CASSEQTSNQPQHF.